The source of this T cell receptor beta chain is a study of blood T cell repertoires in COVID-19. V gave up 8 bases and J gave up 6 bases, with 17 bases separating them. This CDR3 comprises 13 residues. CDR1 is WSHSY, CDR2 SAAADI, per germline. Measured with immunoSEQ multiplex PCR; TCRdb has only the in-frame clones, and not every one. The sample holds some 180,000 clones, 90% seen once. The sample comprised peripheral blood. The clonotype was recovered from a man aged 50-60 years with acute or convalescent COVID-19. This chain uses TRBV10-2 with TRBJ2-7; tentative D call: TRBD2 (7 bases). The CDR3 region is CASGEGDYGEQYF. The CDR3 DNA reads as TGCGCCAGCGGGGAGGGGGATTATGGCGAGCAGTACTTC.